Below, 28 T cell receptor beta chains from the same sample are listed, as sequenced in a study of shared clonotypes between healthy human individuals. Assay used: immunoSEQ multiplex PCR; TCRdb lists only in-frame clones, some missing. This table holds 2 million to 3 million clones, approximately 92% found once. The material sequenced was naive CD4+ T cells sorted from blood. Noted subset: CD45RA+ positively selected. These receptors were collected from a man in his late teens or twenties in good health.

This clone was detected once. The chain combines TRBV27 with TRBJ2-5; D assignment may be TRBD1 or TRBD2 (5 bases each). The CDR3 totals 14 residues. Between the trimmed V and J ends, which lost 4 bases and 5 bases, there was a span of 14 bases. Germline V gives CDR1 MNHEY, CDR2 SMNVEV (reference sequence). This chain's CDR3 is CASSSELGAETQYF. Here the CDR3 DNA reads TGTGCCAGCAGTTCGGAACTAGGGGCGGAGACCCAGTACTTC.

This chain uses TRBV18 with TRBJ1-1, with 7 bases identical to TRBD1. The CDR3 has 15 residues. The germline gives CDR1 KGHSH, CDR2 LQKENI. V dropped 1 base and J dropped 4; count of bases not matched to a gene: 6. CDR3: CASSPQDREFTEAFF. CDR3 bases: TGTGCCAGCTCACCACAAGACAGGGAATTCACTGAAGCTTTCTTT.

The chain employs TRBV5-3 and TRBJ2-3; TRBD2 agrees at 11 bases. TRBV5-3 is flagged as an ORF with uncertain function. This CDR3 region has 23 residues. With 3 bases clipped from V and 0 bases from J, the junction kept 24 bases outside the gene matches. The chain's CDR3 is CARSCRSVSGRAARGASTDTQYF. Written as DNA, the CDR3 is TGTGCCAGAAGCTGCCGGTCTGTTAGCGGGAGGGCCGCTCGAGGGGCTAGCACAGATACGCAGTATTTT.

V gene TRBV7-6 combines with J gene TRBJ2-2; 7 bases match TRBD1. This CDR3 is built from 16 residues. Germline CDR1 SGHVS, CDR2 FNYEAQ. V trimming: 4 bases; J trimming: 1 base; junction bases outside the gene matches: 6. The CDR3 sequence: CASSSRDRGNTGELFF. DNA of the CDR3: TGTGCCAGCAGCTCCCGGGACAGAGGGAACACCGGGGAGCTGTTTTTT.

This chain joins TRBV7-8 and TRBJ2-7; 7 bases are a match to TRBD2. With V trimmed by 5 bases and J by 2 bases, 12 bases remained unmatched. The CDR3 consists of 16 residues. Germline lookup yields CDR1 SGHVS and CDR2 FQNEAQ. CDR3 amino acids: CASSSLASGRPYEQYF. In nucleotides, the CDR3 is TGTGCCAGCAGCAGCCTCGCTAGCGGCCGTCCCTACGAGCAGTACTTC.

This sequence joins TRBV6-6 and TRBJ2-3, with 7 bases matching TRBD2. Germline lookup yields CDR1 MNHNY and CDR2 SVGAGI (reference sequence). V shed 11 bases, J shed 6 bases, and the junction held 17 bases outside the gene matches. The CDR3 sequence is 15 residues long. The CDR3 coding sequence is TGTGCCGTCCACCGTCTCAGCGGGGCAGGGGATACGCAGTATTTT. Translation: CAVHRLSGAGDTQYF.

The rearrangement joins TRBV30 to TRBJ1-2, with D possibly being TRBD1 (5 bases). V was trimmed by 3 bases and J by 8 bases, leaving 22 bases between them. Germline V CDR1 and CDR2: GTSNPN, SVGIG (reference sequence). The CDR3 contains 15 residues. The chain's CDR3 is CAWRQPGPQAGGYTF. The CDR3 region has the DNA TGTGCCTGGAGACAACCGGGACCCCAAGCTGGGGGCTACACCTTC.

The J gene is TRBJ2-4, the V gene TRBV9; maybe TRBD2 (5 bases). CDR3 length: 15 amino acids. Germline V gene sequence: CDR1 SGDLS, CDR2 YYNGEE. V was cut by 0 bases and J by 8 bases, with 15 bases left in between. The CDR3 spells CASSVGTSEGYIQYF. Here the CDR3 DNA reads TGTGCCAGCAGCGTAGGAACGAGCGAGGGATACATTCAGTACTTC.

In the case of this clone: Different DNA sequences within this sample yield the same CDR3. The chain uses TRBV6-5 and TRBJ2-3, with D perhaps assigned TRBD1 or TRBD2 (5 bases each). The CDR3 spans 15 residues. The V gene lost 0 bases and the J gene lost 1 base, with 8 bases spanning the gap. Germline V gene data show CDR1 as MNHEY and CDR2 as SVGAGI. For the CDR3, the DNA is TGTGCCAGCAGTTACTCTGGGGGTGGCACAGATACGCAGTATTTT. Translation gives CASSYSGGGTDTQYF.

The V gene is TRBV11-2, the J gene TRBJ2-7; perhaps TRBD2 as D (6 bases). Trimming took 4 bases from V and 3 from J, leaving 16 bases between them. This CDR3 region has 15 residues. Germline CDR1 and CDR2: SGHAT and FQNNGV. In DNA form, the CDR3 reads TGTGCCAGCAGCTCCGGTCACGGGACTCTCTACGAGCAGTACTTC. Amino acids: CASSSGHGTLYEQYF.

Here the CDR3 DNA reads TGTGCCATCACCGATGGACAGGGACTCCATGGGGGGGAGCTGTTTTTT. This gives the protein CAITDGQGLHGGELFF. This chain joins TRBV10-3 and TRBJ2-2, with 8 bases fitting TRBD1. The germline V gene encodes CDR1 ENHRY and CDR2 SYGVKD. The V gene end was trimmed by 7 bases and the J gene end by 8 bases; junction bases not matched to a gene: 15. The CDR3 contains 16 residues.

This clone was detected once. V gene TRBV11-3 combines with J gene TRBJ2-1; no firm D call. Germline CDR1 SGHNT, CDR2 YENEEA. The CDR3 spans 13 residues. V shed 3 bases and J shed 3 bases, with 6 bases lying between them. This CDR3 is CASSLNVYNEQFF. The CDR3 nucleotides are TGTGCCAGCAGCTTGAATGTCTACAATGAGCAGTTCTTC.

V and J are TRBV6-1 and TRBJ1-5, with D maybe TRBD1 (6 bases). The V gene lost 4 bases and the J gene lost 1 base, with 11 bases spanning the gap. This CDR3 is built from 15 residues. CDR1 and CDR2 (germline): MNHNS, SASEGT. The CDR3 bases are TGTGCCAGCAGTGGTCCCGGGACAAGCAATCAGCCCCAGCATTTT. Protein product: CASSGPGTSNQPQHF.

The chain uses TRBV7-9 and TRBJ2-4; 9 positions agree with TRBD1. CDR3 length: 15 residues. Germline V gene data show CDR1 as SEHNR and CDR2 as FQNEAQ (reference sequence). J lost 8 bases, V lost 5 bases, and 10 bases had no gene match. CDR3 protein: CASSPRDRAWDIQYF. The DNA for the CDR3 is TGTGCCAGCAGCCCGCGGGACAGGGCGTGGGACATTCAGTACTTC.

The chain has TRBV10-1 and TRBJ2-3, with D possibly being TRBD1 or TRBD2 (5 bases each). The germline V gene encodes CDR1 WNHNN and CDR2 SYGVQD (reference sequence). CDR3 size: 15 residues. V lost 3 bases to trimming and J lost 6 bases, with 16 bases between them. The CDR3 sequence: CASSERDPSQDTQYF. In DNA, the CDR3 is TGCGCCAGCAGTGAACGGGACCCCAGTCAGGATACGCAGTATTTT.

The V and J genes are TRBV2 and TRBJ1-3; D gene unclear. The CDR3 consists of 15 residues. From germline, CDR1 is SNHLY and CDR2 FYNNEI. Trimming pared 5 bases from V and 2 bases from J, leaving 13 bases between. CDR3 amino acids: CASSRLGRAGNTIYF. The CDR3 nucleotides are TGTGCCAGCAGTCGACTGGGAAGGGCTGGAAACACCATATATTTT.

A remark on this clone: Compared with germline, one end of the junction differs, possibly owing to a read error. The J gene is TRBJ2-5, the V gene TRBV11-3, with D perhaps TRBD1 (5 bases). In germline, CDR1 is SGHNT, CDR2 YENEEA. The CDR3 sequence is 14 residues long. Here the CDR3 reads CASSLDSLQETQYF. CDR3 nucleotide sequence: TGTGCCAGCAGCCTAGACAGCCTTCAAGAGACCCAGTACTTC.

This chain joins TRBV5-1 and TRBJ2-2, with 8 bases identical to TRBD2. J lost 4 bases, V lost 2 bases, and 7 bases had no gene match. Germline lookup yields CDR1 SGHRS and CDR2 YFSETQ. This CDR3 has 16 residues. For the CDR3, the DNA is TGCGCCAGCAGCTTATTTCCCGGGAGGGGCACCGGGGAGCTGTTTTTT. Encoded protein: CASSLFPGRGTGELFF.

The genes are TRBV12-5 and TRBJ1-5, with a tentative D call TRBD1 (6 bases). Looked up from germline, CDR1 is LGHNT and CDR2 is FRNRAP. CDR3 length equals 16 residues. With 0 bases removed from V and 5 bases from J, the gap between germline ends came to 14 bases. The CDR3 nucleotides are TGTGCTAGTGGTTTGGTACCGGGGGGCGTCGATCAGCCCCAGCATTTT. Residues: CASGLVPGGVDQPQHF.

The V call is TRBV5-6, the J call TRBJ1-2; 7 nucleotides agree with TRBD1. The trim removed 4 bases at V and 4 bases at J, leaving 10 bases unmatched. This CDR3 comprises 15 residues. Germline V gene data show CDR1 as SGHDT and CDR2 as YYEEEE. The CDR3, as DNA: TGTGCCAGCAGCATGGACCAGGGGGGCCTCTATGGCTACACCTTC. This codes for CASSMDQGGLYGYTF.

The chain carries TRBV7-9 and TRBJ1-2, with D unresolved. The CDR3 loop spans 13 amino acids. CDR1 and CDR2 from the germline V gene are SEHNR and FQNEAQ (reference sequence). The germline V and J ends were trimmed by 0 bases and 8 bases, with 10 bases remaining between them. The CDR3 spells CASSLAPGSGYTF. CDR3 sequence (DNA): TGTGCCAGCAGCTTAGCACCGGGAAGCGGCTACACCTTC.

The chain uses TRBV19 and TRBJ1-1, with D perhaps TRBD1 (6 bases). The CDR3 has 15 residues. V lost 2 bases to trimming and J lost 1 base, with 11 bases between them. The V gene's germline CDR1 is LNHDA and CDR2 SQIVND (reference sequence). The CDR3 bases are TGTGCCAGTAGTATATTTGGGACAAAGAACACTGAAGCTTTCTTT. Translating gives CASSIFGTKNTEAFF.

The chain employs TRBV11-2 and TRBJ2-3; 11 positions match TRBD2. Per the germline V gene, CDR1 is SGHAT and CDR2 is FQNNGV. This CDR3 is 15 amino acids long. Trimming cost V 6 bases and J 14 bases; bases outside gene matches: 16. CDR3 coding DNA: TGTGCCAGCAGAACTAGCGGGAGAGCGACAATGGCCCCGTATTTT. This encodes CASRTSGRATMAPYF.

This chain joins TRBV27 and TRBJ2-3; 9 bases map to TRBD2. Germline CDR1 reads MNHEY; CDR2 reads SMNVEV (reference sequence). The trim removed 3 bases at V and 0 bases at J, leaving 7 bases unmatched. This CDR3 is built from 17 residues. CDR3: CASSFGKRGVSTDTQYF. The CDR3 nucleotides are TGTGCCAGCAGTTTTGGGAAGCGGGGGGTTAGCACAGATACGCAGTATTTT.

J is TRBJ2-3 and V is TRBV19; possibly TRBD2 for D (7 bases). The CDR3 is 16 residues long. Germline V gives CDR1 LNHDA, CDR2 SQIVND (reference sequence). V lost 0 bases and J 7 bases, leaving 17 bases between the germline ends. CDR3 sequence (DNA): TGTGCCAGTAGTATAGAAGGGGCGGGGGCTCGTCATACGCAGTATTTT. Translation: CASSIEGAGARHTQYF. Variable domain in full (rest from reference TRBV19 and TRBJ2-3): DGGITQSPKYLFRKEGQNVTLSCEQNLNHDAMYWYRQDPGQGLRLIYYSQIVNDFQKGDIAEGYSVSREKKESFPLTVTSAQKNPTAFYLCASSIEGAGARHTQYFGPGTRLTVL.

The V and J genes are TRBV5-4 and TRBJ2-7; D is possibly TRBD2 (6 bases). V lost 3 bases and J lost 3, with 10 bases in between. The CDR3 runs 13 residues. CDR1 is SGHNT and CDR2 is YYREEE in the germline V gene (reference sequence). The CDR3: CASSSGLDYEQYF. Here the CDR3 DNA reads TGTGCCAGCAGCTCGGGACTCGACTACGAGCAGTACTTC.

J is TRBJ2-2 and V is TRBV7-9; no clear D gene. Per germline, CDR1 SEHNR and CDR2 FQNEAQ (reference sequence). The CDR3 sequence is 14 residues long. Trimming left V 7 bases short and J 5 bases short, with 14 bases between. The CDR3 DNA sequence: TGTGCCAGCACCCAGTTGGAGTCAACCGGGGAGCTGTTTTTT. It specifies CASTQLESTGELFF.

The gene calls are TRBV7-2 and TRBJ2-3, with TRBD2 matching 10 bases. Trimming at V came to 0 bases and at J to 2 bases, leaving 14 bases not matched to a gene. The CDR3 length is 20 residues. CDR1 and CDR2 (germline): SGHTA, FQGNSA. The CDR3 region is CASSLATGRASGRYTDTQYF. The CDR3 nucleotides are TGTGCCAGCAGCTTAGCCACGGGGAGGGCTAGCGGGAGATACACAGATACGCAGTATTTT.